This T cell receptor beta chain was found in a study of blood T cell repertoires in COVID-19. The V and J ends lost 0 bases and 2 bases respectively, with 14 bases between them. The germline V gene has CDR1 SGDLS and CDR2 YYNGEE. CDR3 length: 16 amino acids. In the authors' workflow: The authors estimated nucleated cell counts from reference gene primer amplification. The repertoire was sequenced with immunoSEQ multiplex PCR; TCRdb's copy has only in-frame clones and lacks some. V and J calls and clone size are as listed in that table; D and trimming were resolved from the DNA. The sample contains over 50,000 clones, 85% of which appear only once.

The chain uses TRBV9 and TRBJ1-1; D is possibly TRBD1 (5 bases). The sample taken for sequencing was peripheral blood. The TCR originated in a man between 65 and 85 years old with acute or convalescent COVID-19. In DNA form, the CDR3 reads TGTGCCAGCAGCGTAGGGGGGGTAGTGGGTAACACTGAAGCTTTCTTT. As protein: CASSVGGVVGNTEAFF.